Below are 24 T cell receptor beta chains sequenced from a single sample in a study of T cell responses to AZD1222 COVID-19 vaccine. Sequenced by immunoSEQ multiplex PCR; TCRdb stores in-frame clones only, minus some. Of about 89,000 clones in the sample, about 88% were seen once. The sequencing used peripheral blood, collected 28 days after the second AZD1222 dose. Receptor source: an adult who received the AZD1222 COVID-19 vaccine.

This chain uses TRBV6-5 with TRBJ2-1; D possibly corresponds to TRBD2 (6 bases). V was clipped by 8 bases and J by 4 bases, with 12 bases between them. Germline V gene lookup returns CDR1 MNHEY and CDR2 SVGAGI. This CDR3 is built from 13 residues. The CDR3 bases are TGTGCCAGCGAGGGACTCCCTTACAATGAGCAGTTCTTC. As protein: CASEGLPYNEQFF.

The CDR3 sequence: CASSDRFVPLHF. CDR3 bases: TGTGCCAGCAGCGACCGCTTTGTCCCCCTCCACTTT. This sequence joins TRBV7-9 and TRBJ1-6; D call uncertain. The CDR3 has 12 amino acids. Per germline, CDR1 SEHNR and CDR2 FQNEAQ (reference sequence). Trimming removed 5 bases from V and 13 bases from J, with 12 bases in between. Filled out from reference TRBV7-9 and TRBJ1-6, the complete variable domain reads DTGVSQNPRHKITKRGQNVTFRCDPISEHNRLYWYRQTLGQGPEFLTYFQNEAQLEKSRLLSDRFSAERPKGSFSTLEIQRTEQGDSAMYLCASSDRFVPLHFGNGTRLTVT.

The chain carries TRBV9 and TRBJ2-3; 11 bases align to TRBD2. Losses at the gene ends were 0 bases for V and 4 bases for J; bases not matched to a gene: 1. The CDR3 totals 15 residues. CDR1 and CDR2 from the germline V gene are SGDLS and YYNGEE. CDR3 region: CASSVVAGGPDTQYF. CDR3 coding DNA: TGTGCCAGCAGCGTAGTAGCGGGGGGGCCAGATACGCAGTATTTT.

This CDR3 is CASSASGTVNYGYTF. The CDR3 DNA sequence: TGTGCCAGTAGCGCCTCCGGGACGGTAAACTATGGCTACACCTTC. The chain has TRBV19 and TRBJ1-2; TRBD1 might be the D (5 bases). CDR1 is LNHDA and CDR2 is SQIVND in the germline V gene (reference sequence). The CDR3 spans 15 residues. V was clipped by 6 bases and J by 2 bases, with 16 bases between them.

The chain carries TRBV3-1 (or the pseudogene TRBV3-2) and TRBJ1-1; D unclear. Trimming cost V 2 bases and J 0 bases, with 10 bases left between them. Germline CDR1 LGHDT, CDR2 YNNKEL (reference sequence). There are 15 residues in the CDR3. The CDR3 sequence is CASSQFTGVNTEAFF. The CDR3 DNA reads TGTGCCAGCAGCCAATTTACCGGCGTGAACACTGAAGCTTTCTTT.

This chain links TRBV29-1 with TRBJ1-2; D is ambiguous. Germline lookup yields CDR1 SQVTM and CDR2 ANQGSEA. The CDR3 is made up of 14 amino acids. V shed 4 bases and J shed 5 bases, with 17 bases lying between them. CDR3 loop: CSVVRPAHTYGYTF. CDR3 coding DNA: TGCAGCGTTGTTAGGCCAGCCCATACATATGGCTACACCTTC.

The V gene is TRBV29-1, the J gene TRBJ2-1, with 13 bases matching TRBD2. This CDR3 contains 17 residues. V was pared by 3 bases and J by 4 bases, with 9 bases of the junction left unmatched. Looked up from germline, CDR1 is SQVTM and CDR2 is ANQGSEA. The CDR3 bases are TGCAGCGTTGATGTGGTGACTAGCGGGGGGCTTTACAATGAGCAGTTCTTC. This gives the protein CSVDVVTSGGLYNEQFF.

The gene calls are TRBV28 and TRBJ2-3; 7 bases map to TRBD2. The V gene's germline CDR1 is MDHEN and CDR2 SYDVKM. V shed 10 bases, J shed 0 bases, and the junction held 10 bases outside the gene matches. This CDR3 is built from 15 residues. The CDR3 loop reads CATDVRGSSTDTQYF. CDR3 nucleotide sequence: TGTGCCACCGATGTGCGGGGGTCGAGCACAGATACGCAGTATTTT.

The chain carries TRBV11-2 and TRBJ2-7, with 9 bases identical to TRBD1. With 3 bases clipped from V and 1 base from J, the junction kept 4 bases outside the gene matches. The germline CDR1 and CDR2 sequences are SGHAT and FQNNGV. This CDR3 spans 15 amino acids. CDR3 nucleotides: TGTGCCAGCAGCTTCACGACAGGGGGTTCCTACGAGCAGTACTTC. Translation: CASSFTTGGSYEQYF. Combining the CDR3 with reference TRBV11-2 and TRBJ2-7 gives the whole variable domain EAGVAQSPRYKIIEKRQSVAFWCNPISGHATLYWYQQILGQGPKLLIQFQNNGVVDDSQLPKDRFSAERLKGVDSTLKIQPAKLEDSAVYLCASSFTTGGSYEQYFGPGTRLTVT.

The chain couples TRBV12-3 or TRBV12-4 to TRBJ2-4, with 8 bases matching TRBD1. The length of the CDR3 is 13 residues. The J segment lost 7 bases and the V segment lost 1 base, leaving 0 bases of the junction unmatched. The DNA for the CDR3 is TGTGCCAGCAGTTTAGACAGGGGGAACATTCAGTACTTC. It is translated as CASSLDRGNIQYF.

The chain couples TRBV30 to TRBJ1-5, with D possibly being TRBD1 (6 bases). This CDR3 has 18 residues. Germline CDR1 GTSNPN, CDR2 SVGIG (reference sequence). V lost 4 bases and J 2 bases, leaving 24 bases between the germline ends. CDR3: CAWIPLDSLSVGNQPQHF. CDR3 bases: TGTGCCTGGATCCCTCTGGACAGCTTATCGGTGGGCAATCAGCCCCAGCATTTT. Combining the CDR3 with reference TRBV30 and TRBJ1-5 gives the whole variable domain SQTIHQWPATLVQPVGSPLSLECTVEGTSNPNLYWYRQAAGRGLQLLFYSVGIGQISSEVPQNLSASRPQDRQFILSSKKLLLSDSGFYLCAWIPLDSLSVGNQPQHFGDGTRLSIL.

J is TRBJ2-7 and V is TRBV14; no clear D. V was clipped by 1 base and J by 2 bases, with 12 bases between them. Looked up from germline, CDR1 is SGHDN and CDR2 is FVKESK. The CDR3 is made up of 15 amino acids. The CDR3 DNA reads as TGTGCCAGCAGCCAAGGGCCCTACTCCCCCTACGAGCAGTACTTC. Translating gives CASSQGPYSPYEQYF.

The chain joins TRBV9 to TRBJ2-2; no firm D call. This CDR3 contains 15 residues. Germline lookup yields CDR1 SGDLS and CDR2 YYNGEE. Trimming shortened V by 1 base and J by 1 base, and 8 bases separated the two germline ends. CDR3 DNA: TGTGCCAGCAGCGTATTAGGGATGAACACCGGGGAGCTGTTTTTT. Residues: CASSVLGMNTGELFF.

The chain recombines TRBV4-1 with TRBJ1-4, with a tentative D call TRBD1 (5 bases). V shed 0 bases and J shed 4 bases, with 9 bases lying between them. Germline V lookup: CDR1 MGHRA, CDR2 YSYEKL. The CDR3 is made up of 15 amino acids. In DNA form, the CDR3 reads TGCGCCAGCAGCCAAGATCCAGGGCTTAATGAAAAACTGTTTTTT. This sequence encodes CASSQDPGLNEKLFF.

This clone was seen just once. DNA for the CDR3: TGTGCCAGCAGCCCCCAGCGGGGGGCCACAGATACGCAGTATTTT. Translation gives CASSPQRGATDTQYF. The chain has TRBV7-6 and TRBJ2-3; 9 bases match TRBD2. The CDR3 is 15 amino acids. CDR1 is SGHVS, CDR2 FNYEAQ, per germline. Trimming cost V 5 bases and J 2 bases; bases outside gene matches: 5.

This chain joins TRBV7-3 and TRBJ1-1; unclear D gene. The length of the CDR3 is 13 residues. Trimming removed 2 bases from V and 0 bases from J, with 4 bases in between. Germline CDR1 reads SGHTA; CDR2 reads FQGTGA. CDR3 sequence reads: CASSLFLNTEAFF. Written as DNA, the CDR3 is TGTGCCAGCAGCTTATTCTTGAACACTGAAGCTTTCTTT.

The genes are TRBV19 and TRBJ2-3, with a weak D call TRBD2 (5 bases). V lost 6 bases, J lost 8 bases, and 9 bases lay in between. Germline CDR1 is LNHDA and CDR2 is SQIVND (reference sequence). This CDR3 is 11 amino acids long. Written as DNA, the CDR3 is TGTGCCAGTAGGGTAGCGACTACGCAGTATTTT. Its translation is CASRVATTQYF.

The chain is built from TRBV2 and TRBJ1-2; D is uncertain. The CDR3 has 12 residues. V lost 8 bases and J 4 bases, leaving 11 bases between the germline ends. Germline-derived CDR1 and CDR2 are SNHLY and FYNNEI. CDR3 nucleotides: TGTGCCAGCCGGAGCAGGCGCTATGGCTACACCTTC. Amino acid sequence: CASRSRRYGYTF.

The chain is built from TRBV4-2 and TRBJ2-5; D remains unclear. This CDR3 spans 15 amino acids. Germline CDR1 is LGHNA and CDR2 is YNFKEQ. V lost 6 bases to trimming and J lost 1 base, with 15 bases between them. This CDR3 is CASSPGPPFQETQYF. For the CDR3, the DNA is TGTGCCAGCAGTCCGGGTCCGCCATTCCAAGAGACCCAGTACTTC.

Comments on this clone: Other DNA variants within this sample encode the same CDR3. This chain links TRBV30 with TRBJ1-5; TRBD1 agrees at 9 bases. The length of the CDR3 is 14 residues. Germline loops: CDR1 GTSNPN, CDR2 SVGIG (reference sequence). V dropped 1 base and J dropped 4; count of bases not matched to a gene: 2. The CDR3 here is CAWSGGQGNQPQHF. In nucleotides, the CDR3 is TGTGCCTGGAGTGGGGGACAGGGAAATCAGCCCCAGCATTTT.

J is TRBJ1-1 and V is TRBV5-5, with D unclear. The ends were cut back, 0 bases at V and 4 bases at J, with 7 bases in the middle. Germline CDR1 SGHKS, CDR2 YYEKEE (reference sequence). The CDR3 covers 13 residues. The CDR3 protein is CASSLAGSTEAFF. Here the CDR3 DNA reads TGTGCCAGCAGCTTGGCGGGGAGCACTGAAGCTTTCTTT.

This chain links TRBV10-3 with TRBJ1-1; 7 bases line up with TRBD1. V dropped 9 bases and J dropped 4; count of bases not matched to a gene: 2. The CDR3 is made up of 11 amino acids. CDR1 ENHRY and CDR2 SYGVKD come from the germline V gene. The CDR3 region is CAISGGTEAFF. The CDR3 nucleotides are TGTGCCATTTCAGGGGGCACTGAAGCTTTCTTT.

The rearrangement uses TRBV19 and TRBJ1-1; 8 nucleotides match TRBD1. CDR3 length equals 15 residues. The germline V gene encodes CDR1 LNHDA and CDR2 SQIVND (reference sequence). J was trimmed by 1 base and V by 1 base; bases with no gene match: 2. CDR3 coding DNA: TGTGCCAGTAGTATAGGGGGGACAGGGAACACTGAAGCTTTCTTT. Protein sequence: CASSIGGTGNTEAFF.

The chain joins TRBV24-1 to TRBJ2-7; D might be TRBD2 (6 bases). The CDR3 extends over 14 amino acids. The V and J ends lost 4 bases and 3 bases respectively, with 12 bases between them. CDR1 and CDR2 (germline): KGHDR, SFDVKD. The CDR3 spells CATSDGWGDYEQYF. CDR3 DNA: TGTGCCACCAGTGACGGTTGGGGGGACTACGAGCAGTACTTC.